This T cell receptor (beta chain) was documented in a study of blood T cell repertoires in COVID-19. The wider study: Researchers got acute and convalescent COVID-19 samples from the United States, Italy and Spain. T cells, B-cell-depleted T cells, or PBMCs provided the cDNA or gDNA that served as material.

Study processing details: Amplification with reference gene primers provided the estimates of nucleated cell counts. Repertoires were generated with immunoSEQ multiplex PCR, while TCRdb's copy carries only in-frame clones and drops some. V, J and clone size are taken as reported in that table, and D and trimming were inferred from the DNA itself. There are around 100,000 clones in the sample; about 91% occur only once, and 1.8% lies in the top ten. The CDR3 has 13 residues. The junction had 3 bases not matched to a gene; V was cut back by 4 bases and J by 7 bases. Germline loops: CDR1 SGHAT, CDR2 FQNNGV.

V and J are TRBV11-2 and TRBJ1-4; 7 bases line up with TRBD1. This TCR was recovered from a human donor with active COVID-19. The donor label of this sample is uncertain. Input material: peripheral blood. The CDR3 sequence: CASSSRTGEKLFF. The CDR3 bases are TGTGCCAGCAGCTCGAGGACAGGTGAAAAACTGTTTTTT.